Listed below are T cell receptor beta chains from one sample, sequenced in a study of graft-versus-host responses after intestinal transplantation. These receptors have no known antigen. Assay: immunoSEQ multiplex PCR; the TCRdb copy retains only in-frame clones and omits some. The data contain 75,000 to 95,000 clones, roughly 90% of them singletons. The sample consisted of unstimulated CD4+ T cells sorted from spleen or lymph node cells, taken before transplant. The source is a human donor who was the organ donor for an intestinal transplant. CDR3s include the opening cysteine and the closing phenylalanine or tryptophan. Fields, in order: V gene, J gene, D gene, CDR3 protein, CDR3 DNA. A D gene is named only where the DNA matches it firmly.

TRBV4-1,TRBJ2-1,TRBD2,CASRPGLEVYNEQFF,TGCGCCAGCAGACCCGGACTAGAAGTCTACAATGAGCAGTTCTTC
TRBV28,TRBJ1-2,TRBD1,CASSVRDRRNGYTF,TGTGCCAGCAGTGTCCGGGACAGGAGGAATGGCTACACCTTC
TRBV11-2,TRBJ2-5,-,CASSLRETQYF,TGTGCCAGCAGCTTACGGGAGACCCAGTACTTC
TRBV27,TRBJ1-4,-,CASRFKGTNEKLFF,TGTGCCAGCAGGTTTAAGGGGACTAATGAAAAACTGTTTTTT
TRBV30,TRBJ2-3,-,CAWNAGAGTDTQYF,TGTGCCTGGAACGCAGGGGCCGGCACAGATACGCAGTATTTT
TRBV5-5,TRBJ1-2,TRBD1,CASSRSTGQVFGYTF,TGTGCCAGCAGCCGTTCAACCGGACAGGTCTTTGGCTACACCTTC
TRBV4-1,TRBJ1-1,-,CASSQDPGRAGAEAFF,TGCGCCAGCAGCCAAGATCCAGGCCGGGCGGGGGCTGAAGCTTTCTTT
TRBV11-1,TRBJ2-1,TRBD2,CASSSAARASGRANEQFF,TGTGCCAGCAGCTCCGCCGCGAGAGCTAGCGGGAGGGCTAATGAGCAGTTCTTC
TRBV6-5,TRBJ2-1,-,CASSRERLNEQFF,TGTGCCAGCAGTCGCGAGAGACTCAATGAGCAGTTCTTC
TRBV5-1,TRBJ2-7,-,CASSSRDLLYEQYF,TGCGCCAGCAGCTCCCGGGACTTGCTCTACGAGCAGTACTTC
TRBV4-2,TRBJ2-3,TRBD2,CASSYRREGTDTQYF,TGTGCCAGCAGCTATCGTCGGGAGGGCACAGATACGCAGTATTTT
TRBV14,TRBJ1-2,TRBD1,CASSQTTGVLSGYTF,TGTGCCAGCAGCCAGACAACAGGGGTTCTTAGTGGCTACACCTTC
TRBV6-1,TRBJ2-7,-,CASSEDLRGILLWQYF,TGTGCCAGCAGTGAAGACCTCAGGGGAATTTTGCTCTGGCAGTACTTC
TRBV19,TRBJ1-2,TRBD1,CASSAPGQGMDLGYGYTF,TGTGCCAGTAGTGCTCCGGGACAGGGGATGGATCTCGGGTATGGCTACACCTTC